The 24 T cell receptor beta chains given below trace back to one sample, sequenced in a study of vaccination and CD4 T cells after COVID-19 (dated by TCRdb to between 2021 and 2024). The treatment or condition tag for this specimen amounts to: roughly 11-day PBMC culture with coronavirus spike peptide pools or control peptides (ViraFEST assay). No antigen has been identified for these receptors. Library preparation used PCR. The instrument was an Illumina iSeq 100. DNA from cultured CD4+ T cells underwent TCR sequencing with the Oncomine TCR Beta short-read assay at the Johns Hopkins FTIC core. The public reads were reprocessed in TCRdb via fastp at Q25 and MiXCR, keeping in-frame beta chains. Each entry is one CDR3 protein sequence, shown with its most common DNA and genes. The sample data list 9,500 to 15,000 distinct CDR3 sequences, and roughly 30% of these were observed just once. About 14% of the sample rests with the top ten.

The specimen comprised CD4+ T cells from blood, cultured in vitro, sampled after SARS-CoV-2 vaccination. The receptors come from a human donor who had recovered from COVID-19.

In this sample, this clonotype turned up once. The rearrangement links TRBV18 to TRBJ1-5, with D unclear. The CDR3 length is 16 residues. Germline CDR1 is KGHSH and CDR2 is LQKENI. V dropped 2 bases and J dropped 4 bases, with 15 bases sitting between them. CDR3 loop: CASSPRDRPLNQPQHF. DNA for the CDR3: TGTGCCAGCTCACCAAGGGATAGGCCCTTGAATCAGCCCCAGCATTTT.

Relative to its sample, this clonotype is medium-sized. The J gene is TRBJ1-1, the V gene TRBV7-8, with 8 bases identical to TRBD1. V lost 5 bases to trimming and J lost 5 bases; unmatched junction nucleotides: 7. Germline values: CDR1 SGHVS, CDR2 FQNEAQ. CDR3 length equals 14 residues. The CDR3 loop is CASSHRQGWTEAFF. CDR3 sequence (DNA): TGTGCCAGCAGCCACCGACAGGGGTGGACTGAAGCTTTCTTT.

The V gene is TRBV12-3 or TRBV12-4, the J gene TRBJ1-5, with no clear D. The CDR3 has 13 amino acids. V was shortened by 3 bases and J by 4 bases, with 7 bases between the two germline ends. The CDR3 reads CASSFGENQPQHF. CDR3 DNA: TGTGCCAGCAGTTTTGGAGAGAATCAGCCCCAGCATTTT.

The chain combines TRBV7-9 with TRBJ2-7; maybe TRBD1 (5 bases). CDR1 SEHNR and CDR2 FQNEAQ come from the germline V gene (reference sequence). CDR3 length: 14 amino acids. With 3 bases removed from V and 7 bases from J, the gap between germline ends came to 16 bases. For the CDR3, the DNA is TGTGCCAGCAGCTTCTCTCCCAGTTCAGGGGAGCAGTACTTC. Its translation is CASSFSPSSGEQYF.

For the CDR3, the DNA is TGTGCCAGCAGCTTAGCGGGGCGCAGGGAGACCCAGTACTTC. Encoded protein: CASSLAGRRETQYF. The chain combines TRBV7-2 with TRBJ2-5; possibly TRBD1 for D (5 bases). Trimming took off 0 bases at V and 5 bases at J, with 10 bases between the two ends. Germline CDR1 is SGHTA and CDR2 is FQGNSA. The CDR3 sequence is 14 residues long.

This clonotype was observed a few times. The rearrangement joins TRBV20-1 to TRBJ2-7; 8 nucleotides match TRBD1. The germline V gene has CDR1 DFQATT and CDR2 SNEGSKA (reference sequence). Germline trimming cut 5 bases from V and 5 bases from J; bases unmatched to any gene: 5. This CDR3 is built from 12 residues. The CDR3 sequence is CSAERQGHEQYF. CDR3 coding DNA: TGCAGTGCTGAAAGACAGGGGCACGAGCAGTACTTC.

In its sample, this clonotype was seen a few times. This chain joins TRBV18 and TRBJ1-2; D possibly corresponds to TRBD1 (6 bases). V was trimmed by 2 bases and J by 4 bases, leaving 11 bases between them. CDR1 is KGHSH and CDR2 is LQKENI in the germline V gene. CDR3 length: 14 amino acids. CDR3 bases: TGTGCCAGCTCACCAGGGGGCGCGGGCTATGGCTACACCTTC. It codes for CASSPGGAGYGYTF. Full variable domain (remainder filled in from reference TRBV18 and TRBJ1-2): NAGVMQNPRHLVRRRGQEARLRCSPMKGHSHVYWYRQLPEEGLKFMVYLQKENIIDESGMPKERFSAEFPKEGPSILRIQQVVRGDSAAYFCASSPGGAGYGYTFGSGTRLTVV.

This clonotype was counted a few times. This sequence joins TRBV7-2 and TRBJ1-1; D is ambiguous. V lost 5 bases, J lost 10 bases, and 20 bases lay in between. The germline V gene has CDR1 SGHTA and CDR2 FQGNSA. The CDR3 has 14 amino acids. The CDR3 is CASSHPSLHWAAFF. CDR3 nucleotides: TGTGCCAGCAGCCATCCCAGTTTACACTGGGCAGCTTTCTTT.

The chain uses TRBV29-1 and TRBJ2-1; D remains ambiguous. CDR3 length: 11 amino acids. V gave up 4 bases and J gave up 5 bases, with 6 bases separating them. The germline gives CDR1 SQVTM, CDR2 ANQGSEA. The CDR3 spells CSVARHNEQFF. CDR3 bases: TGCAGCGTTGCACGGCACAATGAGCAGTTCTTC.

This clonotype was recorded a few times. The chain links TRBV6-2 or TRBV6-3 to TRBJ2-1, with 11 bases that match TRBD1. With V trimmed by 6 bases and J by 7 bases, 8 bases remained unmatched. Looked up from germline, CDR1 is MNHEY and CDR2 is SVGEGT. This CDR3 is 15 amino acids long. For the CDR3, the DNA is TGTGCCAGCAGACGATTGGGACAGGGGGGAAATGAGCAGTTCTTC. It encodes CASRRLGQGGNEQFF.

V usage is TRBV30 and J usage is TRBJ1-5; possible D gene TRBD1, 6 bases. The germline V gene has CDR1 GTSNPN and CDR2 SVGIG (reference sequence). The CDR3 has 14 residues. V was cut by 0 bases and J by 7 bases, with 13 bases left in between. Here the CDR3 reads CAWSVQGGGQPQHF. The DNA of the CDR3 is TGTGCCTGGAGTGTACAAGGGGGTGGGCAGCCCCAGCATTTT. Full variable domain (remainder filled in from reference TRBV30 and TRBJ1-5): SQTIHQWPATLVQPVGSPLSLECTVEGTSNPNLYWYRQAAGRGLQLLFYSVGIGQISSEVPQNLSASRPQDRQFILSSKKLLLSDSGFYLCAWSVQGGGQPQHFGDGTRLSIL.

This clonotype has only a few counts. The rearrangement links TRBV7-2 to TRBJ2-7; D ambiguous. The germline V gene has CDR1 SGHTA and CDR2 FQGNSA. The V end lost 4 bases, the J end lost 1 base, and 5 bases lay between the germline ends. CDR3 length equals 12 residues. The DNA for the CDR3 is TGTGCCAGCAGCTCCCCGTCCTACGAGCAGTACTTC. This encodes CASSSPSYEQYF.

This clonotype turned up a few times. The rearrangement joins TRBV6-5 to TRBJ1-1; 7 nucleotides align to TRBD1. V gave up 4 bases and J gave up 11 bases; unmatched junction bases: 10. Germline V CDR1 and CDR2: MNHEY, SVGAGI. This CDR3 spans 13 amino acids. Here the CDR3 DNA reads TGTGCCAGCAGTTCACTCCCCGGACAGGATGCTTTCTTT. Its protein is CASSSLPGQDAFF.

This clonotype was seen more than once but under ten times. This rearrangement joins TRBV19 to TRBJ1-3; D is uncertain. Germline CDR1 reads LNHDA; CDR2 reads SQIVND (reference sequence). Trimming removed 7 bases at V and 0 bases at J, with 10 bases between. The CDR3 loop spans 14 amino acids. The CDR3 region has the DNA TGTGCCAGTATGGAGTCCCGCTCTGGAAACACCATATATTTT. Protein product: CASMESRSGNTIYF.

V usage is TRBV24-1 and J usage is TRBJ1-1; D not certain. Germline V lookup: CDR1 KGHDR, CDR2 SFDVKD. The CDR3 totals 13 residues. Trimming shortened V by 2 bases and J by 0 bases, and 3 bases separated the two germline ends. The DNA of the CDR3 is TGTGCCACCAGTGATTGGATGAACACTGAAGCTTTCTTT. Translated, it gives CATSDWMNTEAFF.

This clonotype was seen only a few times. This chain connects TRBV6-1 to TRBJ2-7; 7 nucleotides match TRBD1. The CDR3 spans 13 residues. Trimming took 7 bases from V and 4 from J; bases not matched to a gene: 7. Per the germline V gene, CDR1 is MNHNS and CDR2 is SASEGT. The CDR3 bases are TGTGCCAGCACATCCGGGACAGAGTACGAGCAGTACTTC. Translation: CASTSGTEYEQYF.

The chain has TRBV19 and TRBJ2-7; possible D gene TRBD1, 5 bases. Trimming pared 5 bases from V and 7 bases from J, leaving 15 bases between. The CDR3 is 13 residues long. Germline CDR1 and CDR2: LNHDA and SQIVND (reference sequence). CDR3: CASSLNPSGEQYF. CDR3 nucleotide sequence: TGTGCCAGTAGTCTAAATCCCTCAGGGGAGCAGTACTTC.

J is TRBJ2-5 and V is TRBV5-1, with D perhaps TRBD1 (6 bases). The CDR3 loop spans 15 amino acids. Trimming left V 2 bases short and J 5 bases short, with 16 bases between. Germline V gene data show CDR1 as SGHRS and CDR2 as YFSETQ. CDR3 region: CASSLTGTPTETQYF. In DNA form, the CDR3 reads TGCGCCAGCAGCTTAACCGGGACACCAACCGAGACCCAGTACTTC.

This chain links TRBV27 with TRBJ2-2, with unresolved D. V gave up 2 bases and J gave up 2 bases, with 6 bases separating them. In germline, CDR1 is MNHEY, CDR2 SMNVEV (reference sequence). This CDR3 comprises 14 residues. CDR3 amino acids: CASSLAYNTGELFF. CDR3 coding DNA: TGTGCCAGCAGTTTAGCTTATAACACCGGGGAGCTGTTTTTT.

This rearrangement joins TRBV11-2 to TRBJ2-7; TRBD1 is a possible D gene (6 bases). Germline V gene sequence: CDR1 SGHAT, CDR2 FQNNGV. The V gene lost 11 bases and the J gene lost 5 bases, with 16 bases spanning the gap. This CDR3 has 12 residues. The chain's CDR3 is CAVSRGINEQYF. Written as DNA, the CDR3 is TGTGCCGTATCCAGGGGCATCAACGAGCAGTACTTC.

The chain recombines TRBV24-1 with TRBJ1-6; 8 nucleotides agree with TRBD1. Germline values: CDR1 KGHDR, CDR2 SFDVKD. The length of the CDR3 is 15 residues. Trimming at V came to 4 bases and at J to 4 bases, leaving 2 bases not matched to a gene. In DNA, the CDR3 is TGTGCCACCAGTGACCACAGGGGGTATAATTCACCCCTCCACTTT. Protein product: CATSDHRGYNSPLHF.

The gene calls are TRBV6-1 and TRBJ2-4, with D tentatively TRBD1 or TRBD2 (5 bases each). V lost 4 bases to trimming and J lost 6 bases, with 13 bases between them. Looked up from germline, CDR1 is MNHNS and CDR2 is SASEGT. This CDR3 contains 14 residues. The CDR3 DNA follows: TGTGCCAGCAGTGTGGGGGAGCGTGGAAACATTCAGTACTTC. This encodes CASSVGERGNIQYF.

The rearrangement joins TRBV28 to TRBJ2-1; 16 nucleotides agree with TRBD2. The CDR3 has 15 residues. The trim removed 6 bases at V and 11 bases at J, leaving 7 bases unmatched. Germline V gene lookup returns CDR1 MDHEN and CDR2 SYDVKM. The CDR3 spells CASSPGTSGRDKQFF. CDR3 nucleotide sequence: TGTGCCAGCAGCCCTGGGACTAGCGGGAGGGATAAGCAGTTCTTC. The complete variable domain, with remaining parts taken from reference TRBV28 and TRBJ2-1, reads DVKVTQSSRYLVKRTGEKVFLECVQDMDHENMFWYRQDPGLGLRLIYFSYDVKMKEKGDIPEGYSVSREKKERFSLILESASTNQTSMYLCASSPGTSGRDKQFFGPGTRLTVL.

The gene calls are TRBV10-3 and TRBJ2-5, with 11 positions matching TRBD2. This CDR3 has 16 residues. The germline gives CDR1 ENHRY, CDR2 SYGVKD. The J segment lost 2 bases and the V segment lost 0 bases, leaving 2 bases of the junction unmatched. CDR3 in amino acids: CAISESIAGGQETQYF. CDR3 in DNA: TGTGCCATCAGTGAGTCGATAGCGGGAGGGCAAGAGACCCAGTACTTC.